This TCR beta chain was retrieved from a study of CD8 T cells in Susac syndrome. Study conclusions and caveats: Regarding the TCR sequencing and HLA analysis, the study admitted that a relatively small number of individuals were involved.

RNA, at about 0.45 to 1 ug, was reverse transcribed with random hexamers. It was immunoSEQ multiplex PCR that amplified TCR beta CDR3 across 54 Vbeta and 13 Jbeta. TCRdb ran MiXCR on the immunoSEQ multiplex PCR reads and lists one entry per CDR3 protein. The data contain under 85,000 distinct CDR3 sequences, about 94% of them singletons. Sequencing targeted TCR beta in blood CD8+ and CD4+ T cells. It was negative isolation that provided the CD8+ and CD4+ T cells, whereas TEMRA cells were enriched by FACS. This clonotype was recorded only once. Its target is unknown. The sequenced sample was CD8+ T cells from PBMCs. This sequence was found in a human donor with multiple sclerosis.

CDR3 region: CASSATSGPDQGQYF. Written as DNA, the CDR3 is TGTGCCAGCAGCGCGACTAGCGGACCCGATCAAGGGCAGTACTTC. This chain joins TRBV2 and TRBJ2-7; the match to TRBD2 covers 9 bases. The germline V gene encodes CDR1 SNHLY and CDR2 FYNNEI. Losses at the gene ends were 6 bases for V and 9 bases for J; bases not matched to a gene: 15. The CDR3 is 15 residues long.